These 11 T cell receptor beta chains were all obtained from the same sample, sequenced in a study of Graves' ophthalmopathy and Graves' hyperthyroidism (dated by TCRdb to 2017 to 2018). These reads were obtained on an Illumina HiSeq 2000. TCR beta CDR3 regions were amplified from RNA transcripts for repertoire sequencing. The first round of RT-PCR was done with HTBI primers and the Qiagen OneStep RT-PCR kit, and was followed by a second round of multiplex PCR, then size selection and purification. Using fastp at Q25 and MiXCR, TCRdb reprocessed the public reads and kept productive beta chains. Rows merge per CDR3 protein into single entries with the most common DNA and genes. This sample gives 650,000 to 900,000 distinct CDR3 sequences in total; roughly 41% of them show up just once. Roughly 45% of the sample lies in the top ten. Input material: peripheral blood. The receptors here all came from an adult man with Graves' ophthalmopathy.

About this clonotype: One end of the junction does not line up with germline, which may come from a read error. The chain uses TRBV5-1 and TRBJ2-7, with D unclear. The CDR3 is 14 amino acids. Per germline, CDR1 SGHRS and CDR2 YFSETQ. CDR3 nucleotide sequence: TGTGCCAGCAGCTTAGACACCACCTCCTACGAGCAGTACTTC. Protein sequence: CASSLDTTSYEQYF.

This clonotype appeared many times. The J gene is TRBJ1-6, the V gene TRBV14; 7 positions match TRBD1. V lost 2 bases and J lost 5; bases outside the gene matches: 3. The germline CDR1 and CDR2 sequences are SGHDN and FVKESK. The CDR3 sequence is 15 residues long. CDR3 region: CASSQTGADNSPLHF. The CDR3 DNA reads as TGTGCCAGCAGCCAAACAGGGGCCGATAATTCACCCCTCCACTTT.

This clonotype has only a few counts. The V gene is TRBV7-9, the J gene TRBJ1-5, with D unclear. Between the trimmed V and J ends, which lost 5 bases and 0 bases, there was a span of 23 bases. Germline V gene sequence: CDR1 SEHNR, CDR2 FQNEAQ (reference sequence). The CDR3 is 19 residues long. The CDR3 bases are TGTGCCAGCAGCCCACAGCTGGAGAGAGACCGTTATAGCAATCAGCCCCAGCATTTT. This translates into CASSPQLERDRYSNQPQHF.

The gene calls are TRBV5-1 and TRBJ1-2, with D perhaps matching TRBD1 (6 bases). V lost 0 bases, J lost 14 bases, and 23 bases lay in between. Germline V gene lookup returns CDR1 SGHRS and CDR2 YFSETQ. The CDR3 length is 15 residues. The CDR3 loop reads CASSLVYGGGQFLTF. The DNA for the CDR3 is TGCGCCAGCAGCTTGGTATACGGAGGGGGGCAGTTTTTGACCTTC.

The chain has TRBV2 and TRBJ2-7; TRBD2 agrees at 11 bases. This CDR3 has 14 amino acids. Germline values: CDR1 SNHLY, CDR2 FYNNEI. J lost 2 bases, V lost 6 bases, and 3 bases had no gene match. This chain's CDR3 is CASRLTSGTYEQYF. Here the CDR3 DNA reads TGTGCCAGCAGACTGACTAGCGGGACCTACGAGCAGTACTTC.

This clonotype was seen at least ten times. The rearrangement links TRBV29-1 to TRBJ2-7; 7 bases are shared with TRBD2. The V gene end was trimmed by 6 bases and the J gene end by 4 bases; junction bases not matched to a gene: 6. This CDR3 is built from 12 residues. Germline loops: CDR1 SQVTM, CDR2 ANQGSEA. In DNA form, the CDR3 reads TGCAGCGTCACCCCTAGCGGATACGAGCAGTACTTC. It yields the protein CSVTPSGYEQYF.

This chain connects TRBV20-1 to TRBJ2-7, with D possibly being TRBD2 (6 bases). Germline V CDR1 and CDR2: DFQATT, SNEGSKA (reference sequence). V lost 5 bases and J 2 bases, leaving 13 bases between the germline ends. The CDR3 spans 13 residues. CDR3 bases: TGCAGTGCTCGGGGCGGGAAAGCCTACGAGCAGTACTTC. This gives the protein CSARGGKAYEQYF.

The chain carries TRBV7-9 and TRBJ1-5; D is unclear. CDR1 is SEHNR and CDR2 is FQNEAQ in the germline V gene (reference sequence). This CDR3 has 16 residues. Trimming removed 1 base from V and 3 bases from J, with 13 bases in between. The CDR3: CASSLVGNLANQPQHF. CDR3 nucleotides: TGTGCCAGCAGCTTAGTGGGGAACCTCGCCAATCAGCCCCAGCATTTT.

The chain recombines TRBV7-9 with TRBJ1-3; no reliable D call. V gave up 0 bases and J gave up 0 bases, with 12 bases separating them. This CDR3 has 17 amino acids. Looked up from germline, CDR1 is SEHNR and CDR2 is FQNEAQ (reference sequence). The CDR3 DNA follows: TGTGCCAGCAGCTTAGCCCCTCGTTGGACCTCTGGAAACACCATATATTTT. The encoded protein is CASSLAPRWTSGNTIYF.

This clonotype was seen a few times. The V call is TRBV6-5, the J call TRBJ2-7; D call uncertain. V lost 6 bases, J lost 5 bases, and 17 bases lay in between. Germline values: CDR1 MNHEY, CDR2 SVGAGI. The CDR3 is made up of 14 amino acids. CDR3 region: CASRVGGGVHEQYF. As DNA, the CDR3 is TGTGCCAGCAGAGTTGGCGGTGGAGTCCACGAGCAGTACTTC.

This clonotype was seen only a few times. The genes are TRBV6-5 and TRBJ1-1, with no clear D. The CDR3 consists of 14 residues. V gave up 7 bases and J gave up 3 bases, with 15 bases separating them. Per germline, CDR1 MNHEY and CDR2 SVGAGI. The CDR3, as DNA: TGTGCCAGCACGCTTGAGTTCGGGGACACTGAAGCTTTCTTT. The encoded protein is CASTLEFGDTEAFF.